Given below is one TCR beta chain in context. Its antigen remains unidentified. No base qualities exist here, and no much larger clone lies one base off it. Libraries were constructed by 5' RACE. Sequencing was performed on an Illumina HiSeq 2500. A second PCR of roughly 6 to 11 cycles was run with a J-beta primer mix and a sample-barcoded 5' primer. A unique molecular identifier was introduced onto each TCR beta cDNA molecule by a template-switch 5' adaptor carrying 12 random nucleotides. Each sample yielded at least 2.5 million CDR3-containing paired-end reads. All of the RNA was converted into first-strand cDNA using the Mint cDNA synthesis kit, with a TRBC-specific oligonucleotide serving as the primer. After uracil-DNA glycosylase treatment, a first 18-cycle PCR used universal primers M1SS and BC2_uni_R on all cDNA. The authors processed their data as follows. Each sample was normalized by randomly selecting 1 million high-quality reads, each carrying a distinct molecular identifier. Reads sharing molecular identifiers were discarded rather than binned into consensus sequences. MiTCR, set to a Q25 quality threshold and the strictest error-elimination algorithm, was used for CDR3 identification, clonotype clustering and error correction. Lower-bound total TCR beta diversity was estimated with a nonparametric unseen species model using Euler transformation. TCRdb handled the public reads itself, with Q25 trimming in fastp and clone calling in MiXCR, and kept productive beta chains. All rows with the same CDR3 protein become a single entry with the most common DNA and genes. The authors' filters were not applied to this entry. The sample table holds about 1.8 million distinct CDR3 sequences, of which about 50% were seen once. The ten largest clones take up around 2.1% of the sample.

CDR1 and CDR2 were assigned from the germline V gene as MGHRA and YSYEKL. Its CDR3 holds 15 amino acids, cysteine through phenylalanine. Kept here is only the CDR3 DNA, which spans 45 bases and is read in frame from base 1. The data were obtained in a study of blood T cells in healthy people across ages (dated by TCRdb to the mid-2010s). Background for the entire study: In model experiments, template switching captured roughly one uniquely barcoded TCR beta cDNA molecule for every two T cells. The donors were divided into four age groups: young (average around 17 years), middle-aged (about 39), aged (about 61) and long-lived (about 79). The study analyzed two additional independent replicas of 1 million unique cDNA reads from the same blood draw for two donors, one aged 18 to 29 and one aged 80 or older. To avoid experimental bias, donors of different ages were spread randomly across the sequencing lanes. To track age-related changes in TCR beta repertoire diversity, the study relied on deep sequencing normalized with unique cDNA molecular identifiers. Points the paper makes about the study in general: The percentage of naive T cells measured by flow cytometry correlated strongly with observed TCR beta diversity. Compared with the aged group, the long-lived group had more naive CD4+ T cells, fewer expanded clones and increased TCR diversity, a pattern suggesting age selection. The CMV infection status of donors was not known, potentially confounding age-related changes in expanded clonotypes. Since profiling was done on bulk unsorted PBMCs, naive and antigen-experienced compartments could not be conclusively compared. Estimates of total diversity based on one million sequenced T cells were considered lower bounds and underestimates. Observed TCR beta diversity per million T cells fell roughly linearly with age, and a significant reduction was already apparent by age roughly 41.

The donors were roughly 40 Caucasian individuals from Russia, aged roughly 6 to 100 years, who were systemically healthy. Approximately 10 milliliters of peripheral blood were collected from each donor into EDTA-treated Vacutainer tubes. Ficoll-Paque density-gradient centrifugation was used to isolate PBMCs, with at least 7 million per sample. Total RNA, at least 5.5 micrograms per sample, was extracted from PBMCs with Trizol reagent. Naive CD45RAhigh/CD27high T cell percentages were measured by flow cytometry on a PBMC aliquot from every donor. The receptor was isolated from a woman aged 40 to 55 in good health. The chain links TRBV4-1 with TRBJ2-5, with the D gene uncertain. The J call may not be correct, given that the DNA end is closer to TRBJ2-7. The sample consisted of blood. The nucleotide sequence reads TGCGCCAGCAGCTCTCCTCGGCAGGTTCCGTACGAGCAGTACTTC. It encodes CASSSPRQVPYEQYF.